This entry lists 5 T cell receptor beta chains sequenced from one sample in a study of regulatory T cells in long-lasting Graves disease (dated by TCRdb to 2020 to 2023). Library generation was performed with multiplex PCR. Instrument used: Illumina HiSeq 4000. TCR beta libraries were built with iRepertoire HTBI primers and Arm-PCR amplification of CDR3 regions. In-frame beta chains were kept once TCRdb had trimmed the public reads at Q25 with fastp and called clones with MiXCR. Rows matching on CDR3 protein sequence are summarized as one entry with the most common DNA and genes. The sample data list around 500,000 distinct CDR3 sequences, and more than 20% of these were observed just once. The ten largest clones take up 6.5% to 10% of the sample. The time point label for this specimen denotes: persistent/refractory GD, antithyroid drugs over 5 years with positive TRAb. RNA was extracted from PBMCs in TRIzol for both TCR sequencing and RNA sequencing.

Sequences were derived from peripheral blood mononuclear cells (PBMCs), sampled when the disease was refractory, from a patient treated with antithyroid drugs. The receptors stem from a female donor with Graves disease.

The sample holds many counts of this clonotype. In DNA form, the CDR3 reads TGTGCCAGCAGCGTGGCTTCGGGCGGCTACACCTTC. The encoded protein is CASSVASGGYTF. V usage is TRBV7-2 and J usage is TRBJ1-2; D is unresolved. V shed 5 bases and J shed 8 bases, with 12 bases lying between them. The CDR3 sequence is 12 residues long. Germline-derived CDR1 and CDR2 are SGHTA and FQGNSA. Based on the CDR3 plus reference TRBV7-2 and TRBJ1-2, the full variable domain is GAGVSQSPSNKVTEKGKDVELRCDPISGHTALYWYRQSLGQGLEFLIYFQGNSAPDKSGLPSDRFSAERTGGSVSTLTIQRTQQEDSAVYLCASSVASGGYTFGSGTRLTVV.

In its sample, this clonotype was seen many times. The rearrangement joins TRBV6-1 to TRBJ2-4; 8 nucleotides line up with TRBD1. Germline trimming cut 4 bases from V and 8 bases from J; bases unmatched to any gene: 7. Germline lookup yields CDR1 MNHNS and CDR2 SASEGT. CDR3 length equals 14 residues. Written as DNA, the CDR3 is TGTGCCAGCAGTGTAACAGGGGGGTGGGACATTCAGTACTTC. Encoded protein: CASSVTGGWDIQYF.

This sequence joins TRBV27 and TRBJ2-5, with 10 bases aligning to TRBD1. The CDR3 is made up of 15 amino acids. The V gene's germline CDR1 is MNHEY and CDR2 SMNVEV (reference sequence). Trimming took 4 bases from V and 2 from J; bases not matched to a gene: 4. CDR3 loop: CASSWTGGEQETQYF. Here the CDR3 DNA reads TGTGCCAGCAGTTGGACAGGGGGAGAACAAGAGACCCAGTACTTC.

The table lists this clonotype with many counts. The chain carries TRBV6-5 and TRBJ2-7; D possibly corresponds to TRBD1 (5 bases). Germline V gene sequence: CDR1 MNHEY, CDR2 SVGAGI. This CDR3 has 14 residues. V gave up 0 bases and J gave up 2 bases, with 8 bases separating them. As DNA, the CDR3 is TGTGCCAGCAGTTACTCGGACAACACCTACGAGCAGTACTTC. Translating gives CASSYSDNTYEQYF.

This chain links TRBV6-2 or TRBV6-3 with TRBJ2-1, with 7 nucleotides matching TRBD2. Germline values: CDR1 MNHEY, CDR2 SVGEGT. The V gene end was trimmed by 2 bases and the J gene end by 5 bases; junction bases not matched to a gene: 6. This CDR3 has 15 amino acids. CDR3: CASSYRAGANNEQFF. CDR3 DNA: TGTGCCAGCAGTTACAGGGCGGGAGCTAACAATGAGCAGTTCTTC.